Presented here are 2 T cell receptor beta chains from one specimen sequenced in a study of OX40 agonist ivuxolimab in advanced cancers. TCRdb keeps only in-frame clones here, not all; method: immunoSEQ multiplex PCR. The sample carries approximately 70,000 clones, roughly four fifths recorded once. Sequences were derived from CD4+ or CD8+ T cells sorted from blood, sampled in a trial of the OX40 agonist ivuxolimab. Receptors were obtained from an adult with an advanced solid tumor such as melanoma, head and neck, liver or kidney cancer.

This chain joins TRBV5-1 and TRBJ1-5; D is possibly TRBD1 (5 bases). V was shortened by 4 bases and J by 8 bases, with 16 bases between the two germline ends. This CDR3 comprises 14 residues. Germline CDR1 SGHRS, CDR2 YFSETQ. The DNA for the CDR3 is TGCGCCAGCAGCACCGGGACCGCTAAGGAGCCCCAGCATTTT. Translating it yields CASSTGTAKEPQHF. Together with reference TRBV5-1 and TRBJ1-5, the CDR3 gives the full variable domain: KAGVTQTPRYLIKTRGQQVTLSCSPISGHRSVSWYQQTPGQGLQFLFEYFSETQRNKGNFPGRFSGRQFSNSRSEMNVSTLELGDSALYLCASSTGTAKEPQHFGDGTRLSIL.

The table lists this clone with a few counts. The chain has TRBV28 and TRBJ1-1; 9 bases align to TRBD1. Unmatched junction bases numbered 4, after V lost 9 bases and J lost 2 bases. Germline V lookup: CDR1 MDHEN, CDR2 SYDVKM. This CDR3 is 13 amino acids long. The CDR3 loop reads CASWDRVNTEAFF. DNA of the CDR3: TGTGCCAGTTGGGACAGGGTCAACACTGAAGCTTTCTTT.